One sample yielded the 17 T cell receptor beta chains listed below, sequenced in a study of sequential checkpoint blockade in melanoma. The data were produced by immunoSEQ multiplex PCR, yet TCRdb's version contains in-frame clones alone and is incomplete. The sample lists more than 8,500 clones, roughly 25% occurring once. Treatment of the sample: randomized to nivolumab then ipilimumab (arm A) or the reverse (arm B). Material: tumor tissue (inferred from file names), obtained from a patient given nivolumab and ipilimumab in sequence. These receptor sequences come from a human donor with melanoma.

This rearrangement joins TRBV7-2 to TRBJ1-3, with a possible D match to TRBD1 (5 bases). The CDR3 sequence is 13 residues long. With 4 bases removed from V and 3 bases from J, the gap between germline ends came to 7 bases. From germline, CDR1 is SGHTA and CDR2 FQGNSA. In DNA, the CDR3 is TGTGCCAGCAGCTCGACAGTTGGAAACACCATATATTTT. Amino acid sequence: CASSSTVGNTIYF. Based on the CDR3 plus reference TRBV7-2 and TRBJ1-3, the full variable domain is GAGVSQSPSNKVTEKGKDVELRCDPISGHTALYWYRQSLGQGLEFLIYFQGNSAPDKSGLPSDRFSAERTGGSVSTLTIQRTQQEDSAVYLCASSSTVGNTIYFGEGSWLTVV.

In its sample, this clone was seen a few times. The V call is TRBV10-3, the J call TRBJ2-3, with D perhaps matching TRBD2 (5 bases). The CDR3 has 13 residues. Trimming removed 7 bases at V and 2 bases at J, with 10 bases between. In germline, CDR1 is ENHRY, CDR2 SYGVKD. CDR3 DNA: TGTGCCATCAACGGGGAGAACACAGATACGCAGTATTTT. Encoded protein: CAINGENTDTQYF.

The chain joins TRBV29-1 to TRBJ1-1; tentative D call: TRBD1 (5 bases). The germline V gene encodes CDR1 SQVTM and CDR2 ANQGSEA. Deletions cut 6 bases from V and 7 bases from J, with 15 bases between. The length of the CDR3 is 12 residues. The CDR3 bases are TGCAGCGTCCTGGGGATGACAGATGAAGCTTTCTTT. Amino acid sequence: CSVLGMTDEAFF. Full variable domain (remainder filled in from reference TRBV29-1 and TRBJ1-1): SAVISQKPSRDICQRGTSLTIQCQVDSQVTMMFWYRQQPGQSLTLIATANQGSEATYESGFVIDKFPISRPNLTFSTLTVSNMSPEDSSIYLCSVLGMTDEAFFGQGTRLTVV.

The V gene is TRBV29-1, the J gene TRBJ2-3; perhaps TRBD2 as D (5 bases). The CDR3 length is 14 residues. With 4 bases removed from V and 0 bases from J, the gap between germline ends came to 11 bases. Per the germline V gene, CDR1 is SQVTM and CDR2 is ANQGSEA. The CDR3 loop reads CSVGTDHSTDTQYF. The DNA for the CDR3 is TGCAGCGTTGGGACTGACCACAGCACAGATACGCAGTATTTT.

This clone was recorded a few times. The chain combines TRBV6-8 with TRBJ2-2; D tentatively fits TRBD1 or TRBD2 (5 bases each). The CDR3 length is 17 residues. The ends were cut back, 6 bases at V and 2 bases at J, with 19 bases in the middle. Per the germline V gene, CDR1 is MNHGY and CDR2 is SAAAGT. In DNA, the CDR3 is TGTGCCAGCAGGAATCCTACGGGGCGAGCAAACACCGGGGAGCTGTTTTTT. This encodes CASRNPTGRANTGELFF.

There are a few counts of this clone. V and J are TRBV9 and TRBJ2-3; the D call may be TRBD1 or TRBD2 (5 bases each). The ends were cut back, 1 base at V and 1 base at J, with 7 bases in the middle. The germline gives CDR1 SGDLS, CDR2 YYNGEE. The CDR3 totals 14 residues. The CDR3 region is CASSVRGGTDTQYF. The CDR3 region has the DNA TGTGCCAGCAGCGTAAGGGGAGGCACAGATACGCAGTATTTT.

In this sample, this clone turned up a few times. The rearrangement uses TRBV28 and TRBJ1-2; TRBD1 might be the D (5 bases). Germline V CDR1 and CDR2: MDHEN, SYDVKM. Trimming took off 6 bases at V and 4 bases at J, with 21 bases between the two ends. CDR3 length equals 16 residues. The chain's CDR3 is CASRSGVSMPLYGYTF. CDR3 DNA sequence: TGTGCCAGCAGGTCGGGGGTCTCGATGCCTCTCTATGGCTACACCTTC.

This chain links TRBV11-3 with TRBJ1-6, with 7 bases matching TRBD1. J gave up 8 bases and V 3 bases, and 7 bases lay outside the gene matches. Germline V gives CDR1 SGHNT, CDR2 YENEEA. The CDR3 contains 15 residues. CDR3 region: CASSLAGGTDSPLHF. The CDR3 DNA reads TGTGCCAGCAGCTTGGCCGGGGGGACAGATTCACCCCTCCACTTT.

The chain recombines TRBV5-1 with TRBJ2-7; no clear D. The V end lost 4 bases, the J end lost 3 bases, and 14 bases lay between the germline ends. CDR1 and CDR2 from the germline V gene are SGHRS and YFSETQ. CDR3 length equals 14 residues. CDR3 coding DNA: TGCGCCAGCAGCGCGGAACTGGATTACTACGAGCAGTACTTC. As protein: CASSAELDYYEQYF.

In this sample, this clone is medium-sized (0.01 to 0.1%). The CDR3 sequence: CASSVGQYNEQFF. The CDR3 bases are TGTGCCAGCAGCGTCGGACAGTACAATGAGCAGTTCTTC. The V call is TRBV9, the J call TRBJ2-1; D might be TRBD1 (6 bases). Trimming removed 2 bases from V and 4 bases from J, with 7 bases in between. Germline V gene data show CDR1 as SGDLS and CDR2 as YYNGEE. This CDR3 comprises 13 residues.

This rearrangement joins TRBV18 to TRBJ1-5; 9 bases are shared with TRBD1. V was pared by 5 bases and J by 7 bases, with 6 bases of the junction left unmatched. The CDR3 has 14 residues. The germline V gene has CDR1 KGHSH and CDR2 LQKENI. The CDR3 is CASSETGGGQPQHF. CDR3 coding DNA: TGTGCCAGCTCAGAAACAGGGGGCGGACAGCCCCAGCATTTT.

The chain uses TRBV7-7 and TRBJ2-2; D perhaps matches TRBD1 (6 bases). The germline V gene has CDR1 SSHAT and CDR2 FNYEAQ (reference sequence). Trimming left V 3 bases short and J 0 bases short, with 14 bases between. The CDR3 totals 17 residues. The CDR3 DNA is TGTGCCAGCAGCTTGGCTTTGGGACATCCGAACACCGGGGAGCTGTTTTTT. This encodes CASSLALGHPNTGELFF.

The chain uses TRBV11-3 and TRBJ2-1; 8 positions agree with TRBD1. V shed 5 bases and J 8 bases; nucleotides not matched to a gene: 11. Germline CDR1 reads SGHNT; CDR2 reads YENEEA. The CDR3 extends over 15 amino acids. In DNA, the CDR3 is TGTGCCAGCAGCGGTAGACAGGGGCTGGTTTATGAGCAGTTCTTC. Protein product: CASSGRQGLVYEQFF.

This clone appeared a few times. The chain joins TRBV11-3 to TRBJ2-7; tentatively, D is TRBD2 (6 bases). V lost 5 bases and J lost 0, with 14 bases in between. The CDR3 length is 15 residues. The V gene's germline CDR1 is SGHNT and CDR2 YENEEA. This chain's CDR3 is CASSPSGFHSYEQYF. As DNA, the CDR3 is TGTGCCAGCAGCCCAAGCGGGTTCCACTCCTACGAGCAGTACTTC.

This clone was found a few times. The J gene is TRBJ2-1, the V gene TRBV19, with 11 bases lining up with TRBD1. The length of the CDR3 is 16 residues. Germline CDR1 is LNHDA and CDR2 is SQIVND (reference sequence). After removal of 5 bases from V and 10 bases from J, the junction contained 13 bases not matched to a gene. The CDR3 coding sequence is TGTGCCAGTAGTTCACAGACCGGGACAGGGGGTCTGGAGCAGTTCTTC. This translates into CASSSQTGTGGLEQFF.

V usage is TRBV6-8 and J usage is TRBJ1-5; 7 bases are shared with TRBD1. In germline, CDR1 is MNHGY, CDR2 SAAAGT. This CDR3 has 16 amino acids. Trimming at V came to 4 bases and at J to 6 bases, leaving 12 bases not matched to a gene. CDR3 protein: CASSSSYRQGGQPQHF. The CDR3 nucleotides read TGTGCCAGCAGTTCGTCGTATAGACAGGGCGGTCAGCCCCAGCATTTT.

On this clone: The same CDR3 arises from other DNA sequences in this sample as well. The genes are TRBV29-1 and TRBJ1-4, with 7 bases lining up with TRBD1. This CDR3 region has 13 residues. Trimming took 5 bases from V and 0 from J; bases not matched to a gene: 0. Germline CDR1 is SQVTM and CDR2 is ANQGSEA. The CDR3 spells CSVQGATNEKLFF. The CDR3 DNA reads TGCAGCGTTCAGGGGGCAACTAATGAAAAACTGTTTTTT.